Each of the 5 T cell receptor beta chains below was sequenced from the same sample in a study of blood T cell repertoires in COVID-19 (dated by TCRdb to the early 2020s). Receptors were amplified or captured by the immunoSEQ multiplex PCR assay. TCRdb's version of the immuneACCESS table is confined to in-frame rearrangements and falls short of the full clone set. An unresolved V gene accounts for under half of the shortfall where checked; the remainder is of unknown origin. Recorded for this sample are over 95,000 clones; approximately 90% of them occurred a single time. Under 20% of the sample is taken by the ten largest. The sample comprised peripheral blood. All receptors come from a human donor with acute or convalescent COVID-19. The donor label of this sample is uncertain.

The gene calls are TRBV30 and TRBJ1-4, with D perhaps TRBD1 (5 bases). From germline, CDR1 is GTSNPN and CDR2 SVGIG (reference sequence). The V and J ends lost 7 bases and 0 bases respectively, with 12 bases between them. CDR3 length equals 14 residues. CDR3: CALSGTPTNEKLFF. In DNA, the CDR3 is TGTGCCTTATCCGGGACTCCAACTAATGAAAAACTGTTTTTT. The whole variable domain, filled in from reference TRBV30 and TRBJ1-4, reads SQTIHQWPATLVQPVGSPLSLECTVEGTSNPNLYWYRQAAGRGLQLLFYSVGIGQISSEVPQNLSASRPQDRQFILSSKKLLLSDSGFYLCALSGTPTNEKLFFGSGTQLSVL.

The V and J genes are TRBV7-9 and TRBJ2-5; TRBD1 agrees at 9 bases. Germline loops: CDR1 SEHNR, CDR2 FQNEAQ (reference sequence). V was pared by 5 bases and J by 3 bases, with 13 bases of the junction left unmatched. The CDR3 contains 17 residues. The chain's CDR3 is CASSLPGTGKGKETQYF. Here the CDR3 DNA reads TGTGCCAGCAGCCTTCCAGGGACAGGGAAGGGCAAAGAGACCCAGTACTTC.

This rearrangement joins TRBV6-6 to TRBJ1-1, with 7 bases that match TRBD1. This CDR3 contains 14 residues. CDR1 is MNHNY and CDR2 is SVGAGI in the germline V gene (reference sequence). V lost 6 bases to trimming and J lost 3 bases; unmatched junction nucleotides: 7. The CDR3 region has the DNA TGTGCCAGCAGCTTAACCAGGGGGGACACTGAAGCTTTCTTT. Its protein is CASSLTRGDTEAFF.

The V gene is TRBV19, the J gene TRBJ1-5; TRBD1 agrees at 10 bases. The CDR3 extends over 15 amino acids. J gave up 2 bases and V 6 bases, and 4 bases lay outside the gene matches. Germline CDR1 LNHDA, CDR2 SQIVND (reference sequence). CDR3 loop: CASSLTGGGNQPQHF. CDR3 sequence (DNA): TGTGCCAGTAGCCTGACAGGGGGCGGCAATCAGCCCCAGCATTTT.

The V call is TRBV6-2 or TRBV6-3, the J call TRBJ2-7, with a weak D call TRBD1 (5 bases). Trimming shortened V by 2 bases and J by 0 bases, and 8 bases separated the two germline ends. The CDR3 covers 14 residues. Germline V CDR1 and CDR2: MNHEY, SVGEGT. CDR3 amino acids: CASSYRGTSYEQYF. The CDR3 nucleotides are TGTGCCAGCAGTTACAGGGGTACCTCCTACGAGCAGTACTTC.